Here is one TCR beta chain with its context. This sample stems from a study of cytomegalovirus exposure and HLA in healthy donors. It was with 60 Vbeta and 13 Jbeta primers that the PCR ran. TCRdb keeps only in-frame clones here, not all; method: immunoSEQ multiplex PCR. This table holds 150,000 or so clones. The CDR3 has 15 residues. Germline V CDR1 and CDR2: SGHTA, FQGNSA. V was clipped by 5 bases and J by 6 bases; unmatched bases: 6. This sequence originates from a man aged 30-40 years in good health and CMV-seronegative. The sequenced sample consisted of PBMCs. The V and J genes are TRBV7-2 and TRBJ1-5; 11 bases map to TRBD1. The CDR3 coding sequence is TGTGCCAGCAGCCGGGGACAGGGGGTTTTTCAGCCCCAGCATTTT. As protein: CASSRGQGVFQPQHF.